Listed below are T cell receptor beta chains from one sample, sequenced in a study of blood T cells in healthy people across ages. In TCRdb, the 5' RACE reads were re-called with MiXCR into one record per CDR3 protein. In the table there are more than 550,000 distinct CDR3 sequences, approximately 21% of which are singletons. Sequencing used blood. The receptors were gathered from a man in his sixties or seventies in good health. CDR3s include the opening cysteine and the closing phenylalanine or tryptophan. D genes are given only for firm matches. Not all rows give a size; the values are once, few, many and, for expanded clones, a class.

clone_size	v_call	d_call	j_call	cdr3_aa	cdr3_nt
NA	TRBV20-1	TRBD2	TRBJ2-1	CSANRLAGVEQFF	TGCAGTGCAAACAGACTAGCGGGAGTTGAGCAGTTCTTC
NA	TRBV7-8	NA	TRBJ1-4	CASSKPPGTSRPPNEKLFF	TGTGCCAGCAGCAAACCCCCAGGGACGTCCCGACCCCCCAATGAAAAACTGTTTTTT
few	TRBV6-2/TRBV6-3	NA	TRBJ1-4	CASTLGRYNEKLFF	TGTGCCAGCACTCTCGGGAGATATAATGAAAAACTGTTTTTT
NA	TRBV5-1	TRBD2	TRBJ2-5	CASRITGGEETQYF	TGCGCCAGCCGGATAACGGGAGGAGAAGAGACCCAGTACTTC
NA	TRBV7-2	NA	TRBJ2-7	CASRGDAVFVLYF	TGTGCCAGCCGAGGGGACGCAGTTTTTGTCTTATACTTC
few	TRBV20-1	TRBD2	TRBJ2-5	CSAGDLRREGETQYF	TGCAGTGCTGGAGATCTCCGGCGGGAGGGGGAGACCCAATACTTC
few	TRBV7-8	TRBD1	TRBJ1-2	CASSLSLGQGYGYTF	TGTGCCAGCAGCTTATCCCTGGGACAGGGTTATGGCTACACCTTC
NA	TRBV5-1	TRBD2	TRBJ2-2	CASSLAAGENTGELFF	TGCGCCAGCAGCTTGGCAGCGGGGGAGAACACCGGGGAGCTGTTTTTT
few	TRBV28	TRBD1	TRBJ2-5	CASRAATGDQETQYF	TGTGCCAGCAGGGCCGCGACAGGGGACCAAGAGACCCAGTACTTC
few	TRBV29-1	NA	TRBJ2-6	CSVELSGANVLTF	TGCAGCGTTGAACTCTCTGGGGCCAACGTCCTGACTTTC
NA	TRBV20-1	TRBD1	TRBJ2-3	CSARDPGQGPDTQYF	TGCAGTGCTAGAGATCCGGGACAGGGTCCAGATACGCAGTATTTT
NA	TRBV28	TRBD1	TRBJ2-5	CASSLGTGGYQETQYF	TGTGCCAGCAGCCTAGGGACAGGGGGGTACCAAGAGACCCAGTACTTC
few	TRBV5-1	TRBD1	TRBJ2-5	CASSKQGAGETQYF	TGCGCCAGCAGCAAACAGGGGGCAGGGGAGACCCAGTACTTC
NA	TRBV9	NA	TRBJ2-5	CASSVFSTTSQETQYF	TGTGCCAGCAGCGTATTTAGCACTACTTCCCAAGAGACCCAGTACTTC
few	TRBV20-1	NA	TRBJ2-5	CSANRDIPQETQYF	TGCAGTGCTAACCGGGACATCCCCCAAGAGACCCAGTACTTC
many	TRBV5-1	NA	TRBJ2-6	CASSPSAGANVLTF	TGCGCCAGCAGCCCATCCGCTGGGGCCAACGTCCTGACTTTC
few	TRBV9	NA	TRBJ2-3	CASSGTGSGTDTQYF	TGTGCCAGCAGCGGAACAGGGTCAGGGACAGATACGCAGTATTTT
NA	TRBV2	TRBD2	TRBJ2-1	CASSEWTSGGANEQFF	TGTGCCAGCAGTGAATGGACTAGCGGGGGGGCTAATGAGCAGTTCTTC
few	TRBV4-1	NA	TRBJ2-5	CASSQGPGTSGETQYF	TGCGCCAGCAGCCAAGGCCCAGGTACCTCAGGAGAGACCCAGTACTTC
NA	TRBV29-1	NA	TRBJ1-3	CSVAQQAGNTIYF	TGCAGCGTTGCGCAACAGGCTGGAAACACCATATATTTT
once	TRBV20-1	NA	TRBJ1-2	CSAHLWTADYGYTF	TGCAGTGCACACCTCTGGACGGCAGACTATGGCTACACCTTC
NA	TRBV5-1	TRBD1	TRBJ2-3	CASSSLGGQGSTDTQYF	TGCGCCAGCAGCTCTTTAGGCGGACAGGGCAGCACAGATACGCAGTATTTT
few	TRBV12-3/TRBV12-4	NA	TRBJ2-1	CASRATGIGVGHEQFF	TGTGCCAGCAGAGCTACAGGGATCGGGGTTGGCCATGAGCAGTTCTTC